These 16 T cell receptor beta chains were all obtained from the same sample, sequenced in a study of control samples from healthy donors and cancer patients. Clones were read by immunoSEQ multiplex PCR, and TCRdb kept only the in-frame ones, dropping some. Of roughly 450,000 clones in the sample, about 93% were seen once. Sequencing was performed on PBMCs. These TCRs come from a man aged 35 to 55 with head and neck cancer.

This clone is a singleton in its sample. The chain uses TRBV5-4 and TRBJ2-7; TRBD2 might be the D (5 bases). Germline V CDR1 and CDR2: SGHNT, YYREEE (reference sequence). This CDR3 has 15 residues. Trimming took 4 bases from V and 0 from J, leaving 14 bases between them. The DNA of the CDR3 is TGTGCCAGCAGCGCCCCCGCTAGCAGCTCCTACGAGCAGTACTTC. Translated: CASSAPASSSYEQYF.

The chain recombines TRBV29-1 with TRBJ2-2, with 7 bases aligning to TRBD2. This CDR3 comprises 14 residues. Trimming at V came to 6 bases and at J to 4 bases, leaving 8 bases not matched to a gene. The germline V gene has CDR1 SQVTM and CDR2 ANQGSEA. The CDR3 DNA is TGCAGCGTGGACGAAGGGAGGGGCACCGGGGAGCTGTTTTTT. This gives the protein CSVDEGRGTGELFF.

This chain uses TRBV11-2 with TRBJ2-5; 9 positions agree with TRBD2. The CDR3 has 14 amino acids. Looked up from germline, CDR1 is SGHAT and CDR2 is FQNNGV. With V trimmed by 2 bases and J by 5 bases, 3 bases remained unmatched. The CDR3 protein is CASSLSGGIETQYF. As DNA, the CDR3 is TGTGCCAGCAGCTTAAGCGGGGGGATCGAGACCCAGTACTTC. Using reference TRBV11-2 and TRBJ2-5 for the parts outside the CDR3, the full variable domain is EAGVAQSPRYKIIEKRQSVAFWCNPISGHATLYWYQQILGQGPKLLIQFQNNGVVDDSQLPKDRFSAERLKGVDSTLKIQPAKLEDSAVYLCASSLSGGIETQYFGPGTRLLVL.

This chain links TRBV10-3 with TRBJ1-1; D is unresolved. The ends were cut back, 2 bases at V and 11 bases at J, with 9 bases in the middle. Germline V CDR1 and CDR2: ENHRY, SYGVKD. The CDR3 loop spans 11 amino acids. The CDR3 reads CAISEASRAFF. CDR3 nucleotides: TGTGCCATCAGTGAGGCATCGCGGGCTTTCTTT.

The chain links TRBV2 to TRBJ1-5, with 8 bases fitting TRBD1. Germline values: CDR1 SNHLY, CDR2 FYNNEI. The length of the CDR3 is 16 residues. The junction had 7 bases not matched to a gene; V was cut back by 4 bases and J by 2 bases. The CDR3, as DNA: TGTGCCAGCAGTGGCGGACAGGGTTTCGGCAATCAGCCCCAGCATTTT. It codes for CASSGGQGFGNQPQHF.

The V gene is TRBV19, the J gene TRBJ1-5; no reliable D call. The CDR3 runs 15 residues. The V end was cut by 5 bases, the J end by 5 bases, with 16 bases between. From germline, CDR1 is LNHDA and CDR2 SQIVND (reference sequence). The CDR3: CASSPNGPGDQPQHF. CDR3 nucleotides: TGTGCCAGTAGTCCCAACGGACCGGGAGATCAGCCCCAGCATTTT.

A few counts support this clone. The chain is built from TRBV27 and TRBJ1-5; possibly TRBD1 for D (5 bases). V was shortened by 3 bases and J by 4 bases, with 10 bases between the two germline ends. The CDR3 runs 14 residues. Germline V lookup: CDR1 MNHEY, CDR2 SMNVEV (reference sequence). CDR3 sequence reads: CASSFRDRNQPQHF. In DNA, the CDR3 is TGTGCCAGCAGTTTCCGGGACCGGAATCAGCCCCAGCATTTT.

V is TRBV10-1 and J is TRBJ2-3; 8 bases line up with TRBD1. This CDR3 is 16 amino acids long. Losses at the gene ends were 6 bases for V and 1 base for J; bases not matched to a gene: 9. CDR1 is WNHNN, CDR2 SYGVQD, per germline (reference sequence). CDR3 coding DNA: TGCGCCAGCAGCCATATCCCGGGACAGGGCACAGATACGCAGTATTTT. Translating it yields CASSHIPGQGTDTQYF.

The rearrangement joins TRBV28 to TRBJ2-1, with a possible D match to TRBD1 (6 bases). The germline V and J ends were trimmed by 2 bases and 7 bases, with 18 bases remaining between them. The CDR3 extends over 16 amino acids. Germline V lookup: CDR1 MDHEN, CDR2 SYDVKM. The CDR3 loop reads CASSLASGGGENEQFF. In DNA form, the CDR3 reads TGTGCCAGCAGTTTAGCCTCCGGTGGGGGCGAAAATGAGCAGTTCTTC.

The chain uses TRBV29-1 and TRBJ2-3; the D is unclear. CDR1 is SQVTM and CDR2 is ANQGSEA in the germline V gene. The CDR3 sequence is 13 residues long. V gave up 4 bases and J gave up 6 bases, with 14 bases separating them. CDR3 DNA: TGCAGCGTTGGTTCACGGCTAGTTGATACGCAGTATTTT. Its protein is CSVGSRLVDTQYF.

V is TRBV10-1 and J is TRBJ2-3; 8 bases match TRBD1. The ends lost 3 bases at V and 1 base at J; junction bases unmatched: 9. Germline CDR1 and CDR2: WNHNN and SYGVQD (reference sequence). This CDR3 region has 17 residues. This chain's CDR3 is CASSDGRGTGRTDTQYF. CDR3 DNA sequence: TGCGCCAGCAGTGATGGGCGCGGGACAGGACGCACAGATACGCAGTATTTT.

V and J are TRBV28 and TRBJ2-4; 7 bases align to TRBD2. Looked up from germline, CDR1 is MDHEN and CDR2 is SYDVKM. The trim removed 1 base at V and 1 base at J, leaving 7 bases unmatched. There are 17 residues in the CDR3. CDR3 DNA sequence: TGTGCCAGCAGTTTATTAGGCGGGGGAGGGGCCAAAAACATTCAGTACTTC. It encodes CASSLLGGGGAKNIQYF.

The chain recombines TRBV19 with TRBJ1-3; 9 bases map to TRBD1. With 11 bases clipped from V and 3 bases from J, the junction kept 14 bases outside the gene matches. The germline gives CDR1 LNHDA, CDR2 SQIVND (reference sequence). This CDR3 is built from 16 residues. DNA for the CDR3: TGTGCCCCTCGCCCCCCCGGGACAGGGAATGGAAACACCATATATTTT. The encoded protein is CAPRPPGTGNGNTIYF.

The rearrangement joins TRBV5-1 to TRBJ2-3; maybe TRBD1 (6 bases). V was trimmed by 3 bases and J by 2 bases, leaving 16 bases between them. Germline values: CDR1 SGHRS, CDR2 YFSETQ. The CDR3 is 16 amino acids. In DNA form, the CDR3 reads TGCGCCAGCAGCTCCTACCGGACAGCCTCCACAGATACGCAGTATTTT. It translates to CASSSYRTASTDTQYF.

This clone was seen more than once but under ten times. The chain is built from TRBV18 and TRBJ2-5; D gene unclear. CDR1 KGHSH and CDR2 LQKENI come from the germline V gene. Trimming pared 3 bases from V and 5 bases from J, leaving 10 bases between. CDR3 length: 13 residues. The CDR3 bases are TGTGCCAGCTCACCTGGGCTCTGGGAGACCCAGTACTTC. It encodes CASSPGLWETQYF.

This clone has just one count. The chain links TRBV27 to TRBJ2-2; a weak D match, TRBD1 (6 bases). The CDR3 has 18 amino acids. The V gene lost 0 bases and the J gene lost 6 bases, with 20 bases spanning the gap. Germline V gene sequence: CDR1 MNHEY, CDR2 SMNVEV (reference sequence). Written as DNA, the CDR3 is TGTGCCAGCAGTTTATCCCGCCCGGCAGGGGTATACGCCGGGGAGCTGTTTTTT. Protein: CASSLSRPAGVYAGELFF.